The rows below give T cell receptor beta chains drawn from one sample of a study of cytomegalovirus exposure and HLA in healthy donors. Produced via immunoSEQ multiplex PCR; TCRdb's table is partial and in-frame only. The table has around 300,000 clones, 86% seen once; the top ten hold roughly 1%. The specimen sequenced was PBMCs. The receptors shown here come from a woman aged 18-29 years in good health and CMV-seronegative. The CDR3 runs from the conserved cysteine through the conserved F or W. D genes are given only for firm matches. Size tells how often a clone was seen (once, few, many) or the class of an expanded clone, and some rows leave it out.

clone_size j_call d_call v_call cdr3_nt cdr3_aa
NA TRBJ2-7 TRBD2 TRBV5-6 TGTGCCAGCAGCTTGGGGACTAGCGGGACCCTCTCCTACGAGCAGTACTTC CASSLGTSGTLSYEQYF
NA TRBJ1-5 NA TRBV5-6 TGTGCCAGCAGCTTATCGGGGTGGGTTGATCAGCCCCAGCATTTT CASSLSGWVDQPQHF
NA TRBJ1-2 NA TRBV11-2 TGTGCCAGCAGCCCGCGGGGGCGCATGGCTCCGAACTATGGCTACACCTTC CASSPRGRMAPNYGYTF
NA TRBJ1-1 TRBD1 TRBV29-1 TGCAGCGTTGTTGGGACAGGGGGACTCATGAACACTGAAGCTTTCTTT CSVVGTGGLMNTEAFF
NA TRBJ2-5 NA TRBV11-2 TGTGCCAGCAGCTTAATGGGGAGGGAGACCCAGTACTTC CASSLMGRETQYF
NA TRBJ1-2 NA TRBV28 TGTGCCAGCAGTGAAATTCCGGGGTTTCCTGGCTACACCTTC CASSEIPGFPGYTF
NA TRBJ2-1 TRBD2 TRBV7-9 TGTGCCAGCAGCTTAGTTCGAGCTAGCGGAAGGAAAGGCGGCAATGAGCAGTTCTTC CASSLVRASGRKGGNEQFF
NA TRBJ2-7 TRBD2 TRBV5-6 TGTGCCAGCAGCTTACCAACCGGGACTAGCGGGAGAAGGTACGAGCAGTACTTC CASSLPTGTSGRRYEQYF
NA TRBJ2-1 TRBD2 TRBV30 TGTGCCTGGAGTGTAGGTTCTAGCGGGAGAGGGTACAATGAGCAGTTCTTC CAWSVGSSGRGYNEQFF
NA TRBJ1-2 NA TRBV4-3 TGCGCCAGCAGCCCTGAGGCCTTCTATGGCTACACCTTC CASSPEAFYGYTF
NA TRBJ2-7 NA TRBV6-5 TGTGCCAGCAGCTCCCTGGGGGCCGACTACGAGCAGTACTTC CASSSLGADYEQYF
NA TRBJ1-1 NA TRBV6-6 TGTGCCAGCAGTTACAACAGGGCTACTGAAGCTTTCTTT CASSYNRATEAFF
NA TRBJ1-5 NA TRBV28 TGTGCCAGCAGTTTAGAGGGCAGGAGCTTCCAGCCCCAGCATTTT CASSLEGRSFQPQHF
NA TRBJ1-3 NA TRBV9 TGTGCCAGCAGCGGGGGACAAGGAAACACCATATATTTT CASSGGQGNTIYF
NA TRBJ1-1 NA TRBV30 TGTGCCTGGGGTGCGTGGACTTCGAACACTGAAGCTTTCTTT CAWGAWTSNTEAFF
NA TRBJ2-7 NA TRBV6-5 TGTGCCAGCAGTTACGGGCAACTGTACGAGCAGTACTTC CASSYGQLYEQYF
NA TRBJ2-5 TRBD2 TRBV6-5 TGTGCCAGCCCCCCGGGAGGGGACCAAGAGACCCAGTACTTC CASPPGGDQETQYF
NA TRBJ1-1 TRBD1 TRBV5-6 TGTGCCAGCAGCTTCCGGGACGAAGGGGGCAGGGCTGAAGCTTTCTTT CASSFRDEGGRAEAFF
NA TRBJ2-1 NA TRBV11-2 TGTGCCAGCAGCTTATTAATTGGAGGCTTTGGGGACAATGAGCAGTTCTTC CASSLLIGGFGDNEQFF
NA TRBJ2-7 TRBD1 TRBV7-8 TGTGCCAGCAGAGCCCGGGACAGTTCCTACGAGCAGTACTTC CASRARDSSYEQYF
few TRBJ1-5 NA TRBV2 TGTGCCAGCAGTGAACGGCAGGCCCCGATCCAGGCCCAGCATTTT CASSERQAPIQAQHF
NA TRBJ1-2 TRBD1 TRBV28 TGTGCCAGCATTGGGGGACAGGGGGCATGGTATGGCTACACCTTC CASIGGQGAWYGYTF
NA TRBJ2-3 TRBD2 TRBV29-1 TGCAGCGTTTCTGGACTAGCGGGAGGGGGAAAGGCAGATACGCAGTATTTT CSVSGLAGGGKADTQYF
once TRBJ2-1 NA TRBV5-4 TGTGCCAGCAGCTTGCCCGGGACTCACTACAATGAGCAGTTCTTC CASSLPGTHYNEQFF
once TRBJ2-3 NA TRBV6-5 TGTGCCAGCTCCGCCCGGGGGGCGGACACAGATACGCAGTATTTT CASSARGADTDTQYF
NA TRBJ1-2 TRBD1 TRBV10-1 TGCGCCAGCAGTGCGGACAGGGCGGCTGGCTACACCTTC CASSADRAAGYTF
NA TRBJ2-1 TRBD1 TRBV7-8 TGTGCCAGCAGCTTGGAGACAGGGGTCAATGAGCAGTTCTTC CASSLETGVNEQFF
NA TRBJ1-1 NA TRBV7-6 TGTGCCAGCAGCTTAGAGCAACGGGGTGGGGTGAACACTGAAGCTTTCTTT CASSLEQRGGVNTEAFF
NA TRBJ1-4 TRBD1 TRBV28 TGTGCCAGCAGTTTACAGGGACAGGGAGATGAAAAACTGTTTTTT CASSLQGQGDEKLFF
few TRBJ1-1 TRBD1 TRBV7-3 TGTGCCAGCAGCGTGACAGGGGTTGAAGCTTTCTTT CASSVTGVEAFF
few TRBJ1-2 NA TRBV13 TGTGCCAGCAGCTTCGGGCGGGAGGACTACACCTTC CASSFGREDYTF
NA TRBJ1-6 TRBD1 TRBV7-2 TGTGCCAGCAGTCCCGGGACAGGGGGCATTTCACCCCTCCACTTT CASSPGTGGISPLHF
NA TRBJ2-7 TRBD2 TRBV19 TGTGCCAGTAGTCCTCTGACTAGCGGACCTTCCTACGAGCAGTACTTC CASSPLTSGPSYEQYF
NA TRBJ2-2 NA TRBV27 TGTGCCAGCAGCCAGAGCGGCACCGGGGAGCTGTTTTTT CASSQSGTGELFF
NA TRBJ1-1 NA TRBV6-5 TGTGCCAGCAGTTATCGCAACACAGGGGAAGCTTTCTTT CASSYRNTGEAFF
NA TRBJ1-2 NA TRBV30 TGTGCCTGGAAGCCCAGCCAGAGGGGCTACACCTTC CAWKPSQRGYTF
NA TRBJ1-3 NA TRBV6-5 TGTGCCACGACAGGTTTCCCCAGCTCTGGAAACACCATATATTTT CATTGFPSSGNTIYF
NA TRBJ1-4 TRBD1 TRBV5-8 TGTGCCAGCAGATCCGAACCCGGGACAGGGAATGAAAAACTGTTTTTT CASRSEPGTGNEKLFF
NA TRBJ2-7 NA TRBV6-5 TGTGCCAGCAGTTACAACAGGGATTCCTACGAGCAGTACTTC CASSYNRDSYEQYF
NA TRBJ2-2 TRBD1 TRBV5-1 TGCGCCAGCAACCCATTACAGGGGGCGAACACCGGGGAGCTGTTTTTT CASNPLQGANTGELFF
NA TRBJ2-4 NA TRBV27 TGTGCCAGCAGGGGACTGGCCATAAACATTCAGTACTTC CASRGLAINIQYF
NA TRBJ1-2 TRBD1 TRBV6-5 TGTGCCAGCAGTTACTCGGGACAGAGAGACTATGGCTACACCTTC CASSYSGQRDYGYTF
NA TRBJ2-7 TRBD1 TRBV7-6 TGTGCCAGCAGCCCTAGACAGGGGGCAATGGGTTTGTGGACCTACGAGCAGTACTTC CASSPRQGAMGLWTYEQYF
NA TRBJ2-2 TRBD1 TRBV19 TGTGCCAGTAAAACAGGGGGTTTCGCCGGGGAGCTGTTTTTT CASKTGGFAGELFF
NA TRBJ2-7 TRBD2 TRBV11-3 TGTGCCAGCAGAGGCGGGACTAGCGGGAGGAACGAGCAGTACTTC CASRGGTSGRNEQYF
NA TRBJ2-7 TRBD2 TRBV28 TGTGCCAGCAGTTTCGGGGGACTAGCGGCCTACGAGCAGTACTTC CASSFGGLAAYEQYF
NA TRBJ1-5 NA TRBV25-1 TGTGCCAGCAGTGACAGGGCCAATCAGCCCCAGCATTTT CASSDRANQPQHF
NA TRBJ1-2 NA TRBV28 TGTGCCAGTACCCCTCAGGGACATCTTTATGGCTACACCTTC CASTPQGHLYGYTF
NA TRBJ1-2 NA TRBV5-1 TGCGCCAGCAGCACGGGGGTTTCCTATGGCTACACCTTC CASSTGVSYGYTF
NA TRBJ2-1 TRBD2 TRBV5-6 TGTGCCAGCAGCTTGGTTCCAGCGGGGCTTTACAATGAGCAGTTCTTC CASSLVPAGLYNEQFF
NA TRBJ2-3 NA TRBV7-6 TGTGCCAGCAGCTTAGCGCTTGCGGGGTTCAGCACAGATACGCAGTATTTT CASSLALAGFSTDTQYF
NA TRBJ2-7 NA TRBV27 TGTGCCAGCAGTTTACAGGGCGGCCCCTACGAGCAGTACTTC CASSLQGGPYEQYF
NA TRBJ2-2 TRBD2 TRBV4-1 TGCGCCAGCAGCCAAGGGGCAGGGAGGGACACCGGGGAGCTGTTTTTT CASSQGAGRDTGELFF
NA TRBJ1-6 NA TRBV28 TGTGCCAGCAGTTTTCCGTCCCCCCATAATTCACCCCTCCACTTT CASSFPSPHNSPLHF